The 30 T cell receptor beta chains below come from one sample, sequenced in a study of STAT5B mutations in CD4+ large granular lymphocyte leukemia. The data were produced by immunoSEQ multiplex PCR, yet TCRdb's version contains in-frame clones alone and is incomplete. The data show 20,000 or so clones, less than 80% seen once. Sequencing was carried out using CD4+ T cells from blood buffy coats. Receptor source: a human donor in good health.

The chain uses TRBV10-3 and TRBJ2-6; D is undetermined. V lost 0 bases and J 9 bases, leaving 3 bases between the germline ends. This CDR3 comprises 12 residues. Per the germline V gene, CDR1 is ENHRY and CDR2 is SYGVKD. CDR3 DNA: TGTGCCATCAGTGAGTCTGGCAACGTCCTGACTTTC. Translated, it gives CAISESGNVLTF.

The chain recombines TRBV7-2 with TRBJ2-1, with D unclear. The germline V gene encodes CDR1 SGHTA and CDR2 FQGNSA. Deletions cut 8 bases from V and 14 bases from J, with 13 bases between. CDR3 length: 10 residues. In DNA, the CDR3 is TGTGCCAGCGGCCGCGGTAAAAAGTTCTTC. Amino acids: CASGRGKKFF.

The chain employs TRBV19 and TRBJ2-7; D is possibly TRBD2 (6 bases). The CDR3 loop spans 14 amino acids. Looked up from germline, CDR1 is LNHDA and CDR2 is SQIVND (reference sequence). Deletions cut 7 bases from V and 3 bases from J, with 16 bases between. CDR3 DNA: TGTGCCAGTACCCCGGGACGGGGAGGCTACGAGCAGTACTTC. Its protein product is CASTPGRGGYEQYF.

The chain couples TRBV20-1 to TRBJ2-1; the D is unclear. CDR1 and CDR2 from the germline V gene are DFQATT and SNEGSKA (reference sequence). CDR3 length equals 10 residues. Trimming removed 0 bases from V and 9 bases from J, with 3 bases in between. CDR3 sequence: CSAREVEQFF. CDR3 DNA sequence: TGCAGTGCTAGAGAGGTTGAGCAGTTCTTC.

The chain carries TRBV9 and TRBJ2-3; D may be TRBD1 (6 bases). There are 15 residues in the CDR3. With 6 bases removed from V and 2 bases from J, the gap between germline ends came to 16 bases. Germline V CDR1 and CDR2: SGDLS, YYNGEE. The CDR3 bases are TGTGCCAGCACCCCCTCGGGACACCACACAGATACGCAGTATTTT. It encodes CASTPSGHHTDTQYF.

The chain joins TRBV28 to TRBJ2-7, with D possibly matching TRBD1 (6 bases). The germline CDR1 and CDR2 sequences are MDHEN and SYDVKM. V lost 7 bases and J 1 base, leaving 14 bases between the germline ends. The CDR3 consists of 14 residues. CDR3 coding DNA: TGTGCCAGCATTGCCCAGGGGAAGTCCTACGAGCAGTACTTC. Encoded protein: CASIAQGKSYEQYF.

The rearrangement links TRBV6-5 to TRBJ1-5; D unclear. Per germline, CDR1 MNHEY and CDR2 SVGAGI. V was shortened by 4 bases and J by 0 bases, with 10 bases between the two germline ends. This CDR3 comprises 15 residues. CDR3 protein: CASSSDGYSNQPQHF. The DNA for the CDR3 is TGTGCCAGCAGTTCGGACGGTTATAGCAATCAGCCCCAGCATTTT.

V gene TRBV4-1 combines with J gene TRBJ2-1, with 13 bases lining up with TRBD2. Germline CDR1 is MGHRA and CDR2 is YSYEKL. The J segment lost 7 bases and the V segment lost 1 base, leaving 10 bases of the junction unmatched. The CDR3 covers 18 residues. CDR3 amino acids: CASSQGGTSGTLSNEQFF. The CDR3, as DNA: TGCGCCAGCAGCCAAGGAGGGACTAGCGGGACCTTGAGTAATGAGCAGTTCTTC.

The J gene is TRBJ1-3, the V gene TRBV7-9; D remains ambiguous. V shed 4 bases and J shed 0 bases, with 10 bases lying between them. CDR3 length equals 15 residues. Germline V CDR1 and CDR2: SEHNR, FQNEAQ (reference sequence). CDR3 residues: CASSWTDASGNTIYF. CDR3 sequence (DNA): TGTGCCAGCAGCTGGACCGACGCCTCTGGAAACACCATATATTTT.

This clone was found once. V gene TRBV29-1 combines with J gene TRBJ1-4; D possibly corresponds to TRBD1 (6 bases). The ends were cut back, 4 bases at V and 10 bases at J, with 13 bases in the middle. The CDR3 spans 12 residues. Germline CDR1 reads SQVTM; CDR2 reads ANQGSEA. The CDR3 DNA follows: TGCAGCGTTGGACAGGCCTTCGGAAAACTGTTTTTT. Its translation: CSVGQAFGKLFF.

This clone was counted between two and nine times. The chain has TRBV4-2 and TRBJ1-1, with 9 bases matching TRBD1. CDR3 length: 14 amino acids. Trimming removed 0 bases from V and 10 bases from J; junction bases left unmatched: 6. The germline V gene encodes CDR1 LGHNA and CDR2 YNFKEQ. CDR3 sequence: CASSQELRDRVAFF. For the CDR3, the DNA is TGTGCCAGCAGCCAAGAGCTCCGGGACAGGGTAGCTTTCTTT.

The gene calls are TRBV6-5 and TRBJ2-3; 7 bases map to TRBD1. Per germline, CDR1 MNHEY and CDR2 SVGAGI. V was clipped by 4 bases and J by 7 bases; unmatched bases: 8. CDR3 size: 14 residues. CDR3 protein: CASSSEQGRNTQYF. DNA of the CDR3: TGTGCCAGCAGTTCGGAACAGGGGAGAAATACGCAGTATTTT.

The chain is built from TRBV27 and TRBJ2-2; D is ambiguous. The V gene's germline CDR1 is MNHEY and CDR2 SMNVEV (reference sequence). CDR3 size: 14 residues. The V and J ends lost 7 bases and 2 bases respectively, with 11 bases between them. CDR3 nucleotide sequence: TGTGCCAGCAAGTATCTGGAAAACACCGGGGAGCTGTTTTTT. Residues: CASKYLENTGELFF.

Comments on this clone: This CDR3 is also generated by other DNA sequences in the sample. The chain employs TRBV18 and TRBJ2-5, with D uncertain. The CDR3 length is 11 residues. V gave up 3 bases and J gave up 5 bases, with 4 bases separating them. The germline gives CDR1 KGHSH, CDR2 LQKENI. This CDR3 reads CASSPQETQYF. The CDR3 DNA is TGTGCCAGCTCACCTCAGGAGACCCAGTACTTC.

This clone was picked up a small number of times. The CDR3 sequence is CASSEALVGQPQHF. In DNA form, the CDR3 reads TGTGCCAGCAGTGAGGCCTTAGTAGGACAGCCCCAGCATTTT. This chain connects TRBV25-1 to TRBJ1-5, with no clear D. The V end lost 3 bases, the J end lost 7 bases, and 13 bases lay between the germline ends. The germline gives CDR1 MGHDK, CDR2 SYGVNS. The CDR3 sequence is 14 residues long.

This clone was seen more than once but under ten times. The gene calls are TRBV6-7 and TRBJ1-5, with a possible D match to TRBD1 (5 bases). TRBV6-7 is reported as an ORF; its role is uncertain. The V and J ends lost 0 bases and 6 bases respectively, with 15 bases between them. This CDR3 comprises 16 residues. This CDR3 is CASSYSLGQGCQPQHF. In DNA form, the CDR3 reads TGTGCCAGCAGTTACTCATTGGGGCAGGGATGTCAGCCCCAGCATTTT.

This clone was detected a few times. This chain joins TRBV7-9 and TRBJ1-2; D not certain. This CDR3 spans 12 amino acids. V was cut by 8 bases and J by 0 bases, with 7 bases left in between. The V gene's germline CDR1 is SEHNR and CDR2 FQNEAQ (reference sequence). CDR3 region: CASAQTNYGYTF. The CDR3 coding sequence is TGTGCCAGCGCACAAACTAACTATGGCTACACCTTC.

J is TRBJ2-7 and V is TRBV5-1; D not certain. The CDR3 totals 14 residues. Germline V gives CDR1 SGHRS, CDR2 YFSETQ. Trimming left V 5 bases short and J 0 bases short, with 12 bases between. CDR3 protein: CASRSDTNSYEQYF. The CDR3, as DNA: TGCGCCAGCAGATCCGACACCAACTCCTACGAGCAGTACTTC. Using reference TRBV5-1 and TRBJ2-7 for the parts outside the CDR3, the full variable domain is KAGVTQTPRYLIKTRGQQVTLSCSPISGHRSVSWYQQTPGQGLQFLFEYFSETQRNKGNFPGRFSGRQFSNSRSEMNVSTLELGDSALYLCASRSDTNSYEQYFGPGTRLTVT.

J is TRBJ2-1 and V is TRBV5-1; the D is unclear. The length of the CDR3 is 16 residues. The germline V and J ends were trimmed by 4 bases and 0 bases, with 14 bases remaining between them. CDR1 is SGHRS, CDR2 YFSETQ, per germline. The CDR3 nucleotides read TGCGCCAGCAGCGAAAGTGAAATGAGCTCCTACAATGAGCAGTTCTTC. Translation gives CASSESEMSSYNEQFF. The full variable domain, with the rest looked up from reference TRBV5-1 and TRBJ2-1, is KAGVTQTPRYLIKTRGQQVTLSCSPISGHRSVSWYQQTPGQGLQFLFEYFSETQRNKGNFPGRFSGRQFSNSRSEMNVSTLELGDSALYLCASSESEMSSYNEQFFGPGTRLTVL.

The chain is built from TRBV2 and TRBJ2-1, with D maybe TRBD2 (6 bases). The CDR3 runs 15 residues. Trimming left V 3 bases short and J 4 bases short, with 13 bases between. CDR1 is SNHLY and CDR2 is FYNNEI in the germline V gene. CDR3 loop: CASSDGEARYNEQFF. As DNA, the CDR3 is TGTGCCAGCAGTGACGGGGAGGCAAGATACAATGAGCAGTTCTTC.

V and J are TRBV28 and TRBJ1-1; no clear D. Germline loops: CDR1 MDHEN, CDR2 SYDVKM. The CDR3 has 13 amino acids. Deletions cut 1 base from V and 1 base from J, with 4 bases between. The CDR3: CASSLFTNTEAFF. The CDR3 DNA follows: TGTGCCAGCAGTTTATTTACGAACACTGAAGCTTTCTTT.

This clone was observed once. This rearrangement joins TRBV6-5 to TRBJ1-3; a possible D gene is TRBD1 (5 bases). There are 15 residues in the CDR3. The germline V and J ends were trimmed by 5 bases and 0 bases, with 11 bases remaining between them. Germline V gives CDR1 MNHEY, CDR2 SVGAGI. Written as DNA, the CDR3 is TGTGCCAGCAGTCCCGCGGGGGGCTCTGGAAACACCATATATTTT. Its translation: CASSPAGGSGNTIYF.

The chain recombines TRBV2 with TRBJ2-1; perhaps TRBD1 as D (6 bases). The ends were cut back, 6 bases at V and 5 bases at J, with 17 bases in the middle. There are 15 residues in the CDR3. Germline CDR1 reads SNHLY; CDR2 reads FYNNEI. In DNA form, the CDR3 reads TGTGCCAGCAGCTGGGGGTGGAAGGGGGACAATGAGCAGTTCTTC. Its protein product is CASSWGWKGDNEQFF.

This chain uses TRBV30 with TRBJ1-1; D is unresolved. The CDR3 loop spans 13 amino acids. V lost 2 bases and J 4 bases, leaving 11 bases between the germline ends. From germline, CDR1 is GTSNPN and CDR2 SVGIG (reference sequence). The CDR3 region has the DNA TGTGCCTGGAGTCCCCGGACTTCCACTGAAGCTTTCTTT. This encodes CAWSPRTSTEAFF.

The chain has TRBV9 and TRBJ2-7; D not certain. The CDR3 extends over 15 amino acids. Germline CDR1 and CDR2: SGDLS and YYNGEE. V was cut by 0 bases and J by 0 bases, with 10 bases left in between. The CDR3 is CASSVEGQASYEQYF. In nucleotides, the CDR3 is TGTGCCAGCAGCGTAGAAGGGCAGGCCTCCTACGAGCAGTACTTC.

CDR3 region: CASTPGGGFRGNTIYF. CDR3 in DNA: TGTGCCAGCACCCCTGGGGGGGGCTTTAGGGGAAACACCATATATTTT. The genes are TRBV11-2 and TRBJ1-3; a possible D gene is TRBD1 (6 bases). From germline, CDR1 is SGHAT and CDR2 FQNNGV. The V end was cut by 7 bases, the J end by 4 bases, with 20 bases between. This CDR3 spans 16 amino acids.

This clone occurred a few times. The chain has TRBV6-4 and TRBJ2-1; D may match TRBD1 or TRBD2 (5 bases each). The CDR3 contains 15 residues. The germline CDR1 and CDR2 sequences are MRHNA and SNTAGT. Trimming left V 2 bases short and J 0 bases short, with 8 bases between. Here the CDR3 reads CASSDSGHSYNEQFF. DNA of the CDR3: TGTGCCAGCAGTGACAGCGGACACTCCTACAATGAGCAGTTCTTC.

This clone was recorded a few times. The chain joins TRBV7-9 to TRBJ2-7; perhaps TRBD1 as D (6 bases). The CDR3 covers 15 residues. The germline gives CDR1 SEHNR, CDR2 FQNEAQ (reference sequence). V was shortened by 6 bases and J by 2 bases, with 17 bases between the two germline ends. This chain's CDR3 is CASRRQGPRTYEQYF. CDR3 in DNA: TGTGCCAGCAGACGTCAGGGGCCGCGGACCTACGAGCAGTACTTC.

This CDR3 is CASSYRVNTEAFF. The CDR3 DNA reads as TGTGCCAGCAGCTACCGAGTAAACACTGAAGCTTTCTTT. The genes are TRBV11-2 and TRBJ1-1; D uncertain. Per germline, CDR1 SGHAT and CDR2 FQNNGV. CDR3 length: 13 residues. V lost 4 bases and J lost 2, with 8 bases in between.

This chain uses TRBV13 with TRBJ2-1; possibly TRBD1 for D (6 bases). The germline V gene has CDR1 PRHDT and CDR2 FYEKMQ (reference sequence). This CDR3 has 15 residues. Trimming stripped 6 bases from V and 4 bases from J, with 16 bases between. The CDR3 nucleotides are TGTGCCAGCAGGTTCTCAGGGGAAGGGTACAATGAGCAGTTCTTC. It specifies CASRFSGEGYNEQFF. Together with reference TRBV13 and TRBJ2-1, the CDR3 gives the full variable domain: AAGVIQSPRHLIKEKRETATLKCYPIPRHDTVYWYQQGPGQDPQFLISFYEKMQSDKGSIPDRFSAQQFSDYHSELNMSSLELGDSALYFCASRFSGEGYNEQFFGPGTRLTVL.